The clone carrying this TCR beta chain was counted only a few times. Its cognate antigen is unknown. The source of the sample is a study of human T cells and chemical hapten exposure. As for time point: patch test 3, about 24 weeks after DPC sensitization. As to treatment: therapeutic diphenylcyclopropenone sensitization with weekly scalp DPC. Total RNA was extracted from unfractionated whole blood. TCRdb ran MiXCR on the RACE reads and lists one entry per CDR3 protein. Here the sample spans some 38,000 distinct CDR3 sequences, 9.5% being singletons. Study observations and caveats: TCRs whose frequency exceeded 1 in 1000 remained the same following DPC sensitization.

The V and J ends lost 3 bases and 1 base, in that order; junction bases with no gene match: 1. There are 15 residues in the CDR3. Germline CDR1 reads MNHEY; CDR2 reads SMNVEV (reference sequence). The chain is built from TRBV27 and TRBJ2-3; TRBD2 agrees at 10 bases. The sequence came from a man aged 50-60 years with alopecia areata. Some clones in this sample may be carry-over from other donors' samples. This specimen consisted of whole blood, obtained in connection with sensitization to the hapten diphenylcyclopropenone (DPC). CDR3 bases: TGTGCCAGCAGTTTCCTAGCGGGAGGCACAGATACGCAGTATTTT. This translates into CASSFLAGGTDTQYF.